This is a list of T cell receptor beta chains from one sample in a study of blood T cell repertoires in COVID-19. Generated by immunoSEQ multiplex PCR, the TCRdb table keeps only in-frame clones and is missing some. Of more than 200,000 clones in the sample, 75% to 95% were seen once. The specimen was PBMCs or T cells enriched from blood (not recorded which). These receptor sequences come from a woman in her late teens or twenties who had recovered from COVID-19. Both conserved end residues are part of each CDR3. A D gene is named only where the DNA matches it firmly. Clone size is shown for a subset of rows, as once, few, many or a class of expanded clone.

>TRBV6-5|TRBJ1-1|-|-
TGTGCCAGCAGTTCCGGGGTTCAGAGGAACACTGAAGCTTTCTTT
CASSSGVQRNTEAFF
>TRBV6-4|TRBJ2-2|few|-
TGTGCCAGCAGTCAATCCGCCGAGGGGAACACCGGGGAGCTGTTTTTT
CASSQSAEGNTGELFF
>TRBV7-6|TRBJ2-7|-|-
TGTGCCAGCAGCTTGGGAGGAACTGACACCTACGAGCAGTACTTC
CASSLGGTDTYEQYF
>TRBV5-5|TRBJ2-1|-|TRBD1
TGTGCCAGCAGCTTGACAGGGGGAACTCGTCCTTCTTCGTTCTTC
CASSLTGGTRPSSFF
>TRBV2|TRBJ2-2|-|TRBD2
TGTGCCAGCAGGATTCTAGCGGGAGGCACCGGGGAGCTGTTTTTT
CASRILAGGTGELFF
>TRBV28|TRBJ1-5|once|-
TGTGCCACCAACGGAGATCGGGGGGCGTTAATGCAGCCCCAGCATTTT
CATNGDRGALMQPQHF
>TRBV27|TRBJ2-1|-|TRBD2
TGTGCCAGCAGTCCATTAAGTAGCGGGGCCTCTTACAATGAGCAGTTCTTC
CASSPLSSGASYNEQFF
>TRBV7-9|TRBJ2-3|-|-
TGTGCCAGCAGCTTAGTGGGGGGAGCAGATACGCAGTATTTT
CASSLVGGADTQYF
>TRBV28|TRBJ1-2|-|-
TGTGCCACCCTACCTCGGGGAGGGAGTCGTGGCTACACCTTC
CATLPRGGSRGYTF
>TRBV5-1|TRBJ2-2|-|TRBD2
TGCGCCAGCAGCATAACTAGCGGGAGCGGTCCCGGGGAGCTGTTTTTT
CASSITSGSGPGELFF
>TRBV3-1/TRBV3-2|TRBJ1-6|-|-
TGTGCCAGCAGCCAAGTGGGGGCCGTTAGGGCATCACCCCTCCACTTT
CASSQVGAVRASPLHF